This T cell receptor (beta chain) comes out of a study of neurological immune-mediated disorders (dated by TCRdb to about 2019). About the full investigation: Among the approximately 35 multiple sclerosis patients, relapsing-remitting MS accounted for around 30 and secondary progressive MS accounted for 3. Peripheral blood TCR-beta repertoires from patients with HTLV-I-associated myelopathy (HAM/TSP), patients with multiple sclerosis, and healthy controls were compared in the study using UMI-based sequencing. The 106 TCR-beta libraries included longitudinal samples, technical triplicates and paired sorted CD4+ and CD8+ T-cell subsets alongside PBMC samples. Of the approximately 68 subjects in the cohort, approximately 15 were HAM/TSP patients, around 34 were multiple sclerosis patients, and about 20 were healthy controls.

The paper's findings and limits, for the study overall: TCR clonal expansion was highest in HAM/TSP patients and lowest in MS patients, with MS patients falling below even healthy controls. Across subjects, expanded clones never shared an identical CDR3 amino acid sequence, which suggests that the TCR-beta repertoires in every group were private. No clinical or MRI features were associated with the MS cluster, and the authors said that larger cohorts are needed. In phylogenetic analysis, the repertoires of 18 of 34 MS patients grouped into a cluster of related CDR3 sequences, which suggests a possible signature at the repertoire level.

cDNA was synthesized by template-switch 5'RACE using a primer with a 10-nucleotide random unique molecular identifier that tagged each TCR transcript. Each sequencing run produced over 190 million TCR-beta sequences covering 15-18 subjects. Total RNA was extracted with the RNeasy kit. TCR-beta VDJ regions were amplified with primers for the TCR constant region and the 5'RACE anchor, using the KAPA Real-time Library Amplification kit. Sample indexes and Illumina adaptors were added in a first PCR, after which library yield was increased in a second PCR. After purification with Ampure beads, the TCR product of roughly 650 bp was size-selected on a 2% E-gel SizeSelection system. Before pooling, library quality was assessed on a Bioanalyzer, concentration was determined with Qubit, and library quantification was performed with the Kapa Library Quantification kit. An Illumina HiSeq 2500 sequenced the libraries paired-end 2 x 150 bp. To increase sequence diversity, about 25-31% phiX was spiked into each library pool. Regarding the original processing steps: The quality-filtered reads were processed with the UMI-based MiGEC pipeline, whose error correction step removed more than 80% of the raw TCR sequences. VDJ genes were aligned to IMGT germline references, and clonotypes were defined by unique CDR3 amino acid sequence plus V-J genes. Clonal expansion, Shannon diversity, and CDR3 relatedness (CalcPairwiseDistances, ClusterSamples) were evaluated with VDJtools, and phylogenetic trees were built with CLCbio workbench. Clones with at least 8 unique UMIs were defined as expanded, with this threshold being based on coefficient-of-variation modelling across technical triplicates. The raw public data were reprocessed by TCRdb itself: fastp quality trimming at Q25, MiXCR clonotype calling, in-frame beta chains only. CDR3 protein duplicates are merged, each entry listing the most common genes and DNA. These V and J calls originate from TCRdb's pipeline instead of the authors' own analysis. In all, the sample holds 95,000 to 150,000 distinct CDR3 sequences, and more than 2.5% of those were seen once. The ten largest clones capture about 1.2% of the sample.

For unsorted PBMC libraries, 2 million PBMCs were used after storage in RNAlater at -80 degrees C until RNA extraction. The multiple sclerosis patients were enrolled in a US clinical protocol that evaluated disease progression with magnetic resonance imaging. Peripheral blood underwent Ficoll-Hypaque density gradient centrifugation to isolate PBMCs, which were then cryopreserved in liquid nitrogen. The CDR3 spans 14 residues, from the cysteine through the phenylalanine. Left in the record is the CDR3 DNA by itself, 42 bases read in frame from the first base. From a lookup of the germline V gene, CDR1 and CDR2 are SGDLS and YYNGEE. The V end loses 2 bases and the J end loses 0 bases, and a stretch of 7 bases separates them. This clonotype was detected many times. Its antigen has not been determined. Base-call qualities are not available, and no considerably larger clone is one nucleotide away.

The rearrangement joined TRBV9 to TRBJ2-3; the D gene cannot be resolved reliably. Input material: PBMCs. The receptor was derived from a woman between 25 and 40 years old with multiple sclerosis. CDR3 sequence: CASSVSPSTDTQYF. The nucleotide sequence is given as TGTGCCAGCAGCGTCAGCCCCAGCACAGATACGCAGTATTTT. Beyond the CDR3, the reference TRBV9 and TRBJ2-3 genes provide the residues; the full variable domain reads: DSGVTQTPKHLITATGQRVTLRCSPRSGDLSVYWYQQSLDQGLQFLIQYYNGEERAKGNILERFSAQQFPDLHSELNLSSLELGDSALYFCASSVSPSTDTQYFGPGTRLTVL.